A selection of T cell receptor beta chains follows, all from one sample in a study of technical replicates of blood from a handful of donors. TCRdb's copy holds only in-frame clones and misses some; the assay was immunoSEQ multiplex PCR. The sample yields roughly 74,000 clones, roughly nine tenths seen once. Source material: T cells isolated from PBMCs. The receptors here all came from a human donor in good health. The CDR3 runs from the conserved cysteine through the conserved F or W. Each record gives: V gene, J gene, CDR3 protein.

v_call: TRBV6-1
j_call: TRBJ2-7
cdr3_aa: CASSEGTHSFSYEQYF

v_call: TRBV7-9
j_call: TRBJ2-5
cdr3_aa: CASILEETQYF

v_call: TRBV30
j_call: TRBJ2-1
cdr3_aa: CAWSVGTSGYNEQFF

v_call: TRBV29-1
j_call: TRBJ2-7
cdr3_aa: CSVGGDEQYF

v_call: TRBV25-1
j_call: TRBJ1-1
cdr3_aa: CASKTGEWSGEAFF

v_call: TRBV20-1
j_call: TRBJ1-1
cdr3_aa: CSASKQFEAFF

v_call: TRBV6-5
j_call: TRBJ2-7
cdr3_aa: CASSLPGLGFYEQYF

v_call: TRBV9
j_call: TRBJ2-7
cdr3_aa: CASSPQPPGQFYYEQYF

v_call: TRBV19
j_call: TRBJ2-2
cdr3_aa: CASRRDMGGELFF

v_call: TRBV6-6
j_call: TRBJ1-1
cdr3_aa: CASSYLGQVNTEAFF

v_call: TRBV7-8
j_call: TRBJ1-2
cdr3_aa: CASSPRQNYGYTF

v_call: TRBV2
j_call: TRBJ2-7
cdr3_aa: CARDRGDEQYF

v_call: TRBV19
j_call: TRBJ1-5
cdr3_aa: CASSVRQGRTSNQPQHF

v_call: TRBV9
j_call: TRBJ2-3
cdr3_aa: CASSVDTSGPTDTQYF

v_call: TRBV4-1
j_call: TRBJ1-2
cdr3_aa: CASSQPLSGYTF

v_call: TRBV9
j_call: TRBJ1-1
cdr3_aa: CASSQTERNTEAFF

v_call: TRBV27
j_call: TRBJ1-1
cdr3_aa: CASSFRGQVVGTEAFF

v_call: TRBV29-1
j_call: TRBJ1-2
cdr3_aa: CSVAPRISIRGYTF

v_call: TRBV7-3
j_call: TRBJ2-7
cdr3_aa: CASSQESGPYEQYF

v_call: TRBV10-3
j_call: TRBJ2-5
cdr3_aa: CAISEIQRRAYQETQYF

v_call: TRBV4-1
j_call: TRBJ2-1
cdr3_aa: CASSRLGLAGRSSYNEQFF

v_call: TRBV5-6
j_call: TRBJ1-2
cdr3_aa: CASSLGGDSYGYTF

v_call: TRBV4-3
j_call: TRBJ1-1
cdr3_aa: CASSQENRGNTEAFF

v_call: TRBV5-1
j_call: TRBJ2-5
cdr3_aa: CASSQQGTQETQYF

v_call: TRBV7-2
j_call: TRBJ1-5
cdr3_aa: CASSLEGTENQPQHF

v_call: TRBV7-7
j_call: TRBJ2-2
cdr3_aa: CASSPGRGTGELFF

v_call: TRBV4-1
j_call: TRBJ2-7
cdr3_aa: CASSIRDRSYEQYF

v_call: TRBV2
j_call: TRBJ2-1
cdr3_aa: CASSVGSSYNEQFF

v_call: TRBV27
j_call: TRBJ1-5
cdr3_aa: CASSLQGQQPQHF

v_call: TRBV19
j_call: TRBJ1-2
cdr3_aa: CASSPDRAIGYGYTF

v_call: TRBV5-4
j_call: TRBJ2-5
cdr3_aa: CASSLGGQGHWETQYF

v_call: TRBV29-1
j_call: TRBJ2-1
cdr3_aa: CSTRQVNEQFF

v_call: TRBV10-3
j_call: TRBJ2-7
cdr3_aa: CAISETVSSYEQYF

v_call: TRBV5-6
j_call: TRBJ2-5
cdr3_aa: CASSLPHSRETQYF

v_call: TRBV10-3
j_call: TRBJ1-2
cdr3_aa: CAISVDGAYGYTF

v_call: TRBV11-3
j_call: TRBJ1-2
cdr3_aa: CASSSSPQGAIVGYTF

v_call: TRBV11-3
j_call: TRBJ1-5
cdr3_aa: CASSLTGLNQPQHF

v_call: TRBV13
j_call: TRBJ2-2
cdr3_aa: CASSFRTAGELFF

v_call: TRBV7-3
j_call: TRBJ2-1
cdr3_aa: CASSLGQGGANEQFF

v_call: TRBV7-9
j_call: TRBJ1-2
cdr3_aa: CASRDTGLGNYGYTF

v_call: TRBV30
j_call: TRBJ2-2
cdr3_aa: CAWRSGTSGRGTGELFF

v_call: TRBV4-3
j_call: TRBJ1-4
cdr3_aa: CASSHRGKVSEKLFF

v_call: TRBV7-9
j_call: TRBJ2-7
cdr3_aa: CASSLATGVYEQYF

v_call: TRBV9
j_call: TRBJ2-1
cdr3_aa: CASSLRSGSYNEQFF

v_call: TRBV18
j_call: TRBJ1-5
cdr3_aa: CASSPRQGYSNQPQHF

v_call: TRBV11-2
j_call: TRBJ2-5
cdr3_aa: CASSFSVTSGRETQYF

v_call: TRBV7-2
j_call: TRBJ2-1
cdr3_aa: CASSLARSSYNEQFF

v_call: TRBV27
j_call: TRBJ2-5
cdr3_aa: CASSLMNRGAGRETQYF

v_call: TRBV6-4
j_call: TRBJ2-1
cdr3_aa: CASSDSSGSYNEQFF

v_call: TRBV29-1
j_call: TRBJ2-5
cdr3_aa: CSVLTGEETQYF

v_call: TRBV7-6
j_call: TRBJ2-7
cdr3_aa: CASSRQTGTYEQYF

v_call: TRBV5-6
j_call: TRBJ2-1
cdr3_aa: CASNPPGLYNEQFF